This entry describes one T cell receptor beta chain. This sample stems from a study of blood T cell repertoires in COVID-19. V was clipped by 3 bases and J by 2 bases; unmatched bases: 10. Germline V gene lookup returns CDR1 MNHNS and CDR2 SASEGT. This CDR3 region has 17 residues. Original data processing: Researchers report that nucleated cell counts were estimated from reference gene primer amplification. Profiling relied on immunoSEQ multiplex PCR, and the TCRdb table lists in-frame clones only, not all of them. V, J and clone size derive from that table, while D and trimming were established from the DNA sequence. The table has 300,000 to 350,000 clones, 88% seen once.

The chain links TRBV6-1 to TRBJ1-5; 7 bases fit TRBD1. Sequences were obtained from peripheral blood. The TCR was taken from a woman aged 30 to 39 with COVID-19, enrolled during active disease. In DNA, the CDR3 is TGTGCCAGCAGTGATAGGGGGCAGGGGAGAGGCAATCAGCCCCAGCATTTT. Translated: CASSDRGQGRGNQPQHF.